This T cell receptor beta chain is drawn from a study of OX40 agonist ivuxolimab in advanced cancers. A note on the overall study: Ivuxolimab was an agonistic, fully human IgG2 monoclonal antibody directed against OX40 (CD134), a costimulatory receptor. Intravenous ivuxolimab was administered to patients every 2 weeks at six dose levels: 0.01, 0.1, 0.3, 1.5, 3 and 10 mg/kg. Patients were allowed to have had prior anti-PD-1, anti-PD-L1 or anti-CTLA-4 therapy, and 30% to 50% of the dose-escalation patients had previously received checkpoint inhibitors. In the dose-escalation cohort, about four fifths of patients were male, and the mean age was approximately 60 years with a range of about 20 to 79. Among the 52 dose-escalation patients, some 20 had hepatocellular carcinoma, 15 or so melanoma, 9 renal cell carcinoma and 9 head and neck cancer. The paper covers the monotherapy dose-escalation part of the phase I ivuxolimab trial, which included N of about 50 patients. Three dose-escalation patients achieved partial responses, one with hepatocellular carcinoma and two with cutaneous melanoma. The purpose of peripheral TCRbeta sequencing was to test whether ivuxolimab changed TCR sequence diversity and led to clonal T-cell expansion.

Patients with a history of autoimmune disease or receiving systemic immunosuppression were excluded from the trial. In every dose cohort, peripheral blood was drawn for TCR sequencing at baseline, cycle 4 day 1, and cycle 7 day 1. Samples came from an open-label, multicenter, first-in-human phase I dose-escalation trial of ivuxolimab. Adults with locally advanced or metastatic melanoma, renal cell, hepatocellular, or head and neck squamous cell carcinoma were enrolled in the trial. Before TCR sequencing, CD4+ T cells and CD8+ T cells from peripheral blood were sorted into separate populations. Points the paper makes about the study in general: After ivuxolimab, CD8+ T cells had more expanded clones than CD4+ T cells on average. Low levels of normalized T-cell clonal expansion were also shown by some nonresponding patients. In the 0.1-3.0 mg/kg groups, partial responders were among the patients with the lowest normalized peripheral clonal expansion, particularly in CD8+ T cells. The antigen specificity of the clonally expanded peripheral T cells was not determined. At doses from 0.1 to 3.0 mg/kg, clonal expansion was seen in both CD4+ and CD8+ blood T cells between baseline and week 6.

Genomic DNA was extracted from sorted cells for sequencing of the TCRbeta CDR3 region. TCRbeta CDR3 regions were sequenced using the immunoSEQ Assay. TCRdb stores this immuneACCESS table with in-frame sequences only. Part of the clones is absent; in the studies checked, under half of the shortfall reflects unresolved V genes, and no reason is known for the rest. In this sample the table shows 38,000 or so clones, 80% to 90% of which occur a single time. The top ten hold roughly 3.7% of the sample. The junction shows trimming of 0 bases on V and 10 bases on J, and the gene matches do not reach 7 bases of it. The CDR3 goes from the cysteine to the phenylalanine over 16 residues. Only the CDR3 part of the read is kept: 48 bases, read in frame from the first base. CDR1 and CDR2, looked up from the germline V gene, are ENHRY and SYGVKD. On this clone itself: Its antigen is not yet known. One base away there is no much larger clone; base qualities are not given.

The receptor's source is an adult with an advanced solid tumor such as melanoma, head and neck, liver or kidney cancer. The specimen comprised CD4+ or CD8+ T cells sorted from blood, sampled in a trial of the OX40 agonist ivuxolimab. The rearrangement joined TRBV10-3 to TRBJ2-1, with TRBD2 identical over 12 junction bases. This receptor has the CDR3 CAISESLAGGPKEQFF. The DNA reads TGTGCCATCAGTGAGTCTCTAGCGGGAGGGCCGAAAGAGCAGTTCTTC.